The clone carrying this T cell receptor (beta chain) has only a few counts. This record belongs to a study of T-cell memory formation after mild COVID-19. V lost 6 bases to trimming and J lost 6 bases, with 18 bases between them. The germline gives CDR1 MNHNY, CDR2 SVGAGI (reference sequence). There are 16 residues in the CDR3. 5'RACE with constant-segment primers yielded barcoded, UMI-tagged TCR alpha and TCR beta cDNA libraries. TCRdb recomputed calls from the 5' RACE reads with MiXCR, one row per CDR3 protein. Altogether over 150,000 distinct CDR3 sequences are present, 10% to 15% being singletons, with the ten largest covering about 3.3%.

V and J are TRBV6-6 and TRBJ1-6; no definite D call. The sequenced sample consisted of PBMCs or a T cell subset sorted from them (not recorded which). This receptor was identified in a man aged 18 to 35 who had mild COVID-19 (a few samples of this study predate the infection). Cell type and time point are not known. CDR3: CASRDRARATNSPLHF. CDR3 coding DNA: TGTGCCAGCAGAGACCGCGCCCGGGCGACTAATTCACCCCTCCACTTT.